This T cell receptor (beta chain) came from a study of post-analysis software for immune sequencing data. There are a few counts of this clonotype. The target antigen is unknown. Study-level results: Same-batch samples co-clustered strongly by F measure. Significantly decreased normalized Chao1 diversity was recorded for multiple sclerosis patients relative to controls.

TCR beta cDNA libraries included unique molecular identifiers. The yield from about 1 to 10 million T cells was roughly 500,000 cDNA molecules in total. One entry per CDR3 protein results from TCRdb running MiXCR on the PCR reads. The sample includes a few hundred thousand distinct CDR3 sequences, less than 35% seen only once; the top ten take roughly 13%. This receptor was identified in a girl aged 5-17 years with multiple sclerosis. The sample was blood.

The CDR3 region has the DNA TGTGCCAGCAGCCAAGACGTTGGGACTAGGGACAAGAGGACCCAGTACTTC. Protein sequence: CASSQDVGTRDKRTQYF. The chain recombines TRBV3-1 with TRBJ2-5; 8 bases map to TRBD2. Germline V gene sequence: CDR1 LGHDT, CDR2 YNNKEL (reference sequence). The CDR3 totals 17 residues. V lost 0 bases and J lost 7; bases outside the gene matches: 13.